The 27 T cell receptor beta chains presented below share a single source sample, sequenced in a study of beta chain features in type 1 diabetes. Study results and limitations: TCRB CDR3s were moderately but significantly shorter in Type 1 diabetes patients in all four CD4+ subsets.

The study reverse transcribed the entire isolated RNA, so it sequenced expressed TCRB transcripts. Using immunoSEQ multiplex PCR, the repertoire was profiled, and TCRdb retains in-frame clones only, with some absent. The table records hundreds of thousands of clones, 7% to 10% of them present only once. Their target antigens are unknown. The material sequenced was central memory CD4+ T cells from blood. The receptors stem from a man aged 30 to 39 with type 1 diabetes.

This clone has at least ten counts. The rearrangement uses TRBV27 and TRBJ1-2; 7 nucleotides align to TRBD1. Germline V CDR1 and CDR2: MNHEY, SMNVEV (reference sequence). The CDR3 runs 15 residues. J gave up 0 bases and V 8 bases, and 9 bases lay outside the gene matches. CDR3 coding DNA: TGTGCCAGCCTTCCGGGGGGACAGCCTAACTATGGCTACACCTTC. Protein product: CASLPGGQPNYGYTF.

This clone showed up just a few times. This rearrangement joins TRBV4-3 to TRBJ1-2, with 8 nucleotides matching TRBD1. The CDR3 is 14 amino acids. The V gene end was trimmed by 2 bases and the J gene end by 6 bases; junction bases not matched to a gene: 5. Germline V gives CDR1 LGHNA, CDR2 YSLEER. The DNA of the CDR3 is TGCGCCAGCAGCCAATCCGGGACAGGTCATGGCTACACCTTC. Its translation: CASSQSGTGHGYTF.

The chain recombines TRBV7-9 with TRBJ1-1; D call uncertain. CDR1 is SEHNR and CDR2 is FQNEAQ in the germline V gene (reference sequence). There are 13 residues in the CDR3. Trimming pared 1 base from V and 5 bases from J, leaving 8 bases between. CDR3 DNA sequence: TGTGCCAGCAGCTTAGTTTCCGGGACTGAAGCTTTCTTT. Amino acid sequence: CASSLVSGTEAFF. Variable domain in full (rest from reference TRBV7-9 and TRBJ1-1): DTGVSQNPRHKITKRGQNVTFRCDPISEHNRLYWYRQTLGQGPEFLTYFQNEAQLEKSRLLSDRFSAERPKGSFSTLEIQRTEQGDSAMYLCASSLVSGTEAFFGQGTRLTVV.

This chain joins TRBV9 and TRBJ1-2, with D possibly being TRBD1 (5 bases). Germline CDR1 is SGDLS and CDR2 is YYNGEE. V lost 4 bases and J 5 bases, leaving 15 bases between the germline ends. This CDR3 is 14 amino acids long. The CDR3 loop reads CASSPRAEGYGYTF. CDR3 bases: TGTGCCAGCAGCCCACGGGCCGAGGGGTATGGCTACACCTTC.

This clone appeared a few times. The V and J genes are TRBV6-5 and TRBJ2-2; tentatively, D is TRBD1 or TRBD2 (5 bases each). The germline gives CDR1 MNHEY, CDR2 SVGAGI. The CDR3 has 15 residues. Trimming removed 0 bases at V and 4 bases at J, with 9 bases between. DNA of the CDR3: TGTGCCAGCAGTTACTCGGGGGATTCCACCGGGGAGCTGTTTTTT. Translation gives CASSYSGDSTGELFF.

The chain has TRBV4-3 and TRBJ2-7; no reliable D call. The CDR3 has 14 residues. Trimming cost V 2 bases and J 2 bases, with 10 bases left between them. Germline lookup yields CDR1 LGHNA and CDR2 YSLEER. CDR3 coding DNA: TGCGCCAGCAGCCAACGTATGGCGGCCTACGAGCAGTACTTC. Its translation is CASSQRMAAYEQYF.

The chain employs TRBV19 and TRBJ2-1; 12 bases are shared with TRBD1. The CDR3 covers 17 residues. The junction had 10 bases not matched to a gene; V was cut back by 1 base and J by 9 bases. Looked up from germline, CDR1 is LNHDA and CDR2 is SQIVND (reference sequence). CDR3 in amino acids: CASSIVAGTGGGSEQFF. The CDR3 nucleotides read TGTGCCAGTAGTATAGTTGCCGGGACAGGGGGCGGGAGTGAGCAGTTCTTC.

The V and J genes are TRBV4-1 and TRBJ1-5, with 8 nucleotides matching TRBD1. Germline assignment: CDR1 MGHRA and CDR2 YSYEKL. J lost 5 bases, V lost 0 bases, and 9 bases had no gene match. The length of the CDR3 is 17 residues. The CDR3 DNA reads as TGCGCCAGCAGCCAAGATCTGGGGCAGGGGGCTCATCAGCCCCAGCATTTT. Its protein product is CASSQDLGQGAHQPQHF.

There are many counts of this clone. This chain uses TRBV28 with TRBJ1-2; 7 bases agree with TRBD1. The CDR3 sequence is 13 residues long. Trimming took 6 bases from V and 8 from J; bases not matched to a gene: 9. Germline V gives CDR1 MDHEN, CDR2 SYDVKM. CDR3 in amino acids: CASSQGQTDGYTF. CDR3 nucleotides: TGTGCCAGCAGCCAGGGACAGACTGACGGCTACACCTTC.

This clone showed up just a few times. The chain employs TRBV6-5 and TRBJ2-3, with 8 bases matching TRBD1. Per the germline V gene, CDR1 is MNHEY and CDR2 is SVGAGI. The CDR3 is 14 residues long. The V and J ends lost 9 bases and 2 bases, in that order; junction bases with no gene match: 7. CDR3 sequence: CASGQGVFTDTQYF. The CDR3 DNA is TGTGCCAGTGGACAGGGCGTATTCACAGATACGCAGTATTTT.

Many counts were recorded for this clone. The chain has TRBV28 and TRBJ2-5; 9 bases agree with TRBD1. The CDR3 has 15 residues. Germline V CDR1 and CDR2: MDHEN, SYDVKM. V lost 6 bases and J lost 7; bases outside the gene matches: 12. The CDR3 sequence is CASSPLGTGKGTQYF. Here the CDR3 DNA reads TGTGCCAGCAGCCCTCTGGGGACAGGGAAGGGGACCCAGTACTTC.

The chain joins TRBV18 to TRBJ2-1; D possibly uses TRBD1 or TRBD2 (5 bases each). Per the germline V gene, CDR1 is KGHSH and CDR2 is LQKENI. This CDR3 spans 16 amino acids. V was cut by 3 bases and J by 3 bases, with 15 bases left in between. The CDR3 coding sequence is TGTGCCAGCTCACCCTTAGAGGGGTCGGGCTACAATGAGCAGTTCTTC. Translated: CASSPLEGSGYNEQFF. Together with reference TRBV18 and TRBJ2-1, the CDR3 gives the full variable domain: NAGVMQNPRHLVRRRGQEARLRCSPMKGHSHVYWYRQLPEEGLKFMVYLQKENIIDESGMPKERFSAEFPKEGPSILRIQQVVRGDSAAYFCASSPLEGSGYNEQFFGPGTRLTVL.

This clone was observed a few times. The chain carries TRBV5-6 and TRBJ2-3, with 10 nucleotides matching TRBD1. The CDR3 length is 15 residues. Germline CDR1 and CDR2: SGHDT and YYEEEE. J gave up 2 bases and V 4 bases, and 4 bases lay outside the gene matches. The CDR3 nucleotides read TGTGCCAGCAGCGCCGGGACAGGGGACACAGATACGCAGTATTTT. This encodes CASSAGTGDTDTQYF.

This clone was seen more than once but under ten times. The rearrangement joins TRBV9 to TRBJ1-2; 7 positions match TRBD1. The CDR3 spans 14 residues. Germline-derived CDR1 and CDR2 are SGDLS and YYNGEE. The trim removed 4 bases at V and 7 bases at J, leaving 10 bases unmatched. The CDR3 here is CASSPRQGHSGYTF. CDR3 DNA sequence: TGTGCCAGCAGCCCCCGACAGGGCCATAGTGGCTACACCTTC.

The chain is built from TRBV5-1 and TRBJ1-5; TRBD1 aligns across 9 bases. Germline loops: CDR1 SGHRS, CDR2 YFSETQ. The CDR3 runs to 15 residues. J was trimmed by 8 bases and V by 7 bases; bases with no gene match: 13. CDR3 protein: CASSYGTGIGEPQHF. CDR3 nucleotide sequence: TGCGCCAGCTCATATGGGACAGGGATCGGGGAGCCCCAGCATTTT. The full variable domain, rest sourced from reference TRBV5-1 and TRBJ1-5, is KAGVTQTPRYLIKTRGQQVTLSCSPISGHRSVSWYQQTPGQGLQFLFEYFSETQRNKGNFPGRFSGRQFSNSRSEMNVSTLELGDSALYLCASSYGTGIGEPQHFGDGTRLSIL.

The table lists this clone with a few counts. The chain joins TRBV5-1 to TRBJ2-7, with D maybe TRBD2 (5 bases). Germline assignment: CDR1 SGHRS and CDR2 YFSETQ. Trimming took off 3 bases at V and 2 bases at J, with 15 bases between the two ends. The CDR3 consists of 15 residues. The CDR3 DNA reads as TGCGCCAGCAGCTCTAGCCCCGGGATTACCTACGAGCAGTACTTC. Its translation: CASSSSPGITYEQYF.

The chain combines TRBV6-5 with TRBJ1-6, with D unclear. The CDR3 has 16 amino acids. The V end lost 2 bases, the J end lost 0 bases, and 8 bases lay between the germline ends. The germline CDR1 and CDR2 sequences are MNHEY and SVGAGI. The CDR3: CASSYVGSSYNSPLHF. The CDR3 region has the DNA TGTGCCAGCAGTTACGTTGGAAGCTCCTATAATTCACCCCTCCACTTT.

This clone has just a few counts. The CDR3 protein is CASSSPRAMNTEAFF. CDR3 DNA: TGTGCCAGCAGTTCCCCCAGGGCAATGAACACTGAAGCTTTCTTT. The chain couples TRBV6-5 to TRBJ1-1; D might be TRBD1 (5 bases). The germline gives CDR1 MNHEY, CDR2 SVGAGI. V lost 4 bases and J lost 0, with 12 bases in between. CDR3 length equals 15 residues.

This clone was seen only a few times. V usage is TRBV7-2 and J usage is TRBJ2-1, with TRBD2 matching over 9 bases. The V gene's germline CDR1 is SGHTA and CDR2 FQGNSA. Trimming at V came to 1 base and at J to 5 bases, leaving 3 bases not matched to a gene. The CDR3 has 15 residues. DNA of the CDR3: TGTGCCAGCAGCTTAGACCTAGCGGGGAACAATGAGCAGTTCTTC. Translation: CASSLDLAGNNEQFF.

In its sample, this clone was seen a few times. The chain recombines TRBV29-1 with TRBJ2-1, with a tentative D call TRBD1 (6 bases). The CDR3 is made up of 11 amino acids. The V gene's germline CDR1 is SQVTM and CDR2 ANQGSEA. The V and J ends lost 8 bases and 6 bases respectively, with 11 bases between them. The CDR3 reads CSSQGSNEQFF. DNA for the CDR3: TGCAGCTCCCAGGGGAGCAATGAGCAGTTCTTC.

The chain joins TRBV19 to TRBJ1-4; no definite D call. V was cut by 4 bases and J by 5 bases, with 11 bases left in between. This CDR3 comprises 14 residues. Germline-derived CDR1 and CDR2 are LNHDA and SQIVND (reference sequence). For the CDR3, the DNA is TGTGCCAGTAGTACCGGCGGAGGGAATGAAAAACTGTTTTTT. This codes for CASSTGGGNEKLFF.

This sequence joins TRBV28 and TRBJ2-7; TRBD1 matches at 7 bases. V shed 6 bases and J 3 bases; nucleotides not matched to a gene: 8. The CDR3 contains 14 residues. The germline gives CDR1 MDHEN, CDR2 SYDVKM. CDR3 loop: CASSSSDRDYEQYF. The DNA of the CDR3 is TGTGCCAGCAGCTCCTCCGACAGGGACTACGAGCAGTACTTC.

This chain joins TRBV30 and TRBJ1-2, with 7 bases lining up with TRBD1. In germline, CDR1 is GTSNPN, CDR2 SVGIG (reference sequence). The CDR3 is 12 residues long. Trimming removed 4 bases from V and 4 bases from J; junction bases left unmatched: 3. The CDR3 region is CAWTTGPYGYTF. The CDR3 bases are TGTGCCTGGACGACAGGGCCCTATGGCTACACCTTC.

J is TRBJ1-1 and V is TRBV5-1; tentatively, D is TRBD1 (5 bases). The CDR3 sequence is 16 residues long. From germline, CDR1 is SGHRS and CDR2 YFSETQ. V lost 7 bases, J lost 4 bases, and 23 bases lay in between. CDR3: CASRTPGRALGTEAFF. The CDR3 coding sequence is TGCGCCAGCCGAACTCCGGGACGAGCTTTGGGCACTGAAGCTTTCTTT.

This clone was counted a few times. Other DNA variants within this sample encode the same CDR3. The chain employs TRBV6-5 and TRBJ1-1; TRBD1 agrees at 8 bases. This CDR3 is 14 amino acids long. Germline V gene lookup returns CDR1 MNHEY and CDR2 SVGAGI. J gave up 3 bases and V 6 bases, and 6 bases lay outside the gene matches. The CDR3 protein is CASSYGQGYTEAFF. The CDR3 coding sequence is TGTGCCAGCAGCTATGGACAGGGCTACACTGAAGCTTTCTTT.

This clone was detected a few times. The rearrangement uses TRBV6-5 and TRBJ2-2; weak D call: TRBD2 (6 bases). The ends were cut back, 7 bases at V and 2 bases at J, with 8 bases in the middle. In germline, CDR1 is MNHEY, CDR2 SVGAGI. The CDR3 has 13 residues. CDR3 residues: CASTGVNTGELFF. The CDR3 DNA sequence: TGTGCCAGCACGGGAGTTAACACCGGGGAGCTGTTTTTT.

This clone was seen ten or more times. The chain is built from TRBV7-9 and TRBJ2-6; either TRBD1 or TRBD2 may supply D (6 bases each). V was pared by 8 bases and J by 0 bases, with 11 bases between. CDR3 size: 15 residues. In germline, CDR1 is SEHNR, CDR2 FQNEAQ (reference sequence). Written as DNA, the CDR3 is TGTGCCAGCGGAAAGGGGGGCTCTGGGGCCAACGTCCTGACTTTC. Translating gives CASGKGGSGANVLTF.